The rows below give T cell receptor beta chains drawn from one sample of a study of PD-L1 blockade in urothelial cancer. This table comes from immunoSEQ multiplex PCR, and its TCRdb copy is limited to in-frame clones, with some not included. The sample has under 20,000 clones; 75% to 90% are singletons. The material sequenced was PBMCs, taken around atezolizumab (anti-PD-L1) treatment. Receptor source: a man between 65 and 85 years old with urothelial cancer. The CDR3 runs from the conserved cysteine through the conserved F or W. A D gene is named only where the DNA matches it firmly. Clone size is not always given. Where it is, it says once, few, many or a class for expanded clones.

j_call	clone_size	v_call	d_call	cdr3_aa	cdr3_nt
TRBJ2-1	few	TRBV25-1	TRBD2	CASSDTSGEYNEQFF	TGTGCCAGCAGCGATACTAGCGGGGAGTACAATGAGCAGTTCTTC
TRBJ2-1	NA	TRBV5-4	NA	CASSLAGSGNEQFF	TGTGCCAGCAGCTTGGCTGGGTCGGGCAATGAGCAGTTCTTC
TRBJ2-1	NA	TRBV11-2	NA	CASSLSTLGEQFF	TGTGCCAGCAGCTTATCAACACTAGGTGAGCAGTTCTTC
TRBJ2-2	NA	TRBV9	TRBD1	CASSRTWDRDPGELFF	TGTGCCAGCAGCCGTACCTGGGACAGGGATCCCGGGGAGCTGTTTTTT
TRBJ1-5	once	TRBV28	TRBD1	CASSLRQGAWGPQHF	TGTGCCAGCAGTCTTAGACAGGGGGCTTGGGGGCCCCAGCATTTT
TRBJ2-5	NA	TRBV6-5	NA	CASSTRGRGPPEYF	TGTGCCAGCAGTACAAGGGGGCGGGGCCCCCCCGAGTACTTC
TRBJ2-1	NA	TRBV6-7	TRBD2	CATYRGRGTGFF	TGTGCCACCTATCGGGGGAGGGGAACCGGGTTCTTC
TRBJ2-7	once	TRBV7-2	TRBD1	CASSLAADLQGAIAYEQYF	TGTGCCAGCAGCCTTGCCGCGGACTTACAGGGGGCAATTGCCTACGAGCAGTACTTC
TRBJ2-4	NA	TRBV5-5	NA	CASSLEAGDTAKNIQYF	TGTGCCAGCAGCTTGGAGGCGGGGGACACAGCCAAAAACATTCAGTACTTC
TRBJ1-2	NA	TRBV10-1	NA	CASANSNYGYTF	TGCGCCAGCGCAAACAGTAACTATGGCTACACCTTC
TRBJ1-6	NA	TRBV4-1	TRBD1	CASSQGSRGNNSPLHF	TGCGCCAGCAGCCAAGGATCCAGGGGGAATAATTCACCCCTCCACTTT
TRBJ2-5	NA	TRBV7-6	TRBD2	CASRGWTSGQETQYF	TGTGCCAGCAGGGGGTGGACTAGCGGGCAAGAGACCCAGTACTTC
TRBJ1-6	once	TRBV10-3	NA	CAIRGGGNNSPLHF	TGTGCCATCAGGGGAGGGGGTAATAATTCACCCCTCCACTTT
TRBJ1-1	NA	TRBV27	NA	CASSLSRGLGEAFF	TGTGCCAGCAGTTTATCGAGGGGGTTGGGTGAAGCTTTCTTT
TRBJ2-1	NA	TRBV29-1	NA	CSATTNNEQFF	TGCAGCGCTACAACTAACAATGAGCAGTTCTTC
TRBJ2-5	NA	TRBV2	NA	CASRALRVRGQETQYF	TGTGCCAGCAGGGCCCTGAGGGTACGGGGCCAAGAGACCCAGTACTTC
TRBJ1-3	once	TRBV4-1	NA	CASSQDLGRIFNTIYF	TGCGCCAGCAGCCAAGACCTTGGCAGGATTTTCAACACCATATATTTT
TRBJ2-1	NA	TRBV29-1	TRBD2	CSVEGLAGGPIYNEQFF	TGCAGCGTTGAAGGATTAGCGGGGGGGCCCATTTACAATGAGCAGTTCTTC
TRBJ2-3	NA	TRBV2	NA	CASSERDTQYF	TGTGCCAGCAGTGAACGAGATACGCAGTATTTT
TRBJ2-5	NA	TRBV7-8	NA	CASSFREEGNQETQYF	TGTGCCAGCAGCTTTAGGGAGGAGGGAAACCAAGAGACCCAGTACTTC
TRBJ2-3	NA	TRBV29-1	TRBD2	CSVEPGGGSDTQYF	TGCAGCGTTGAGCCGGGGGGGGGTTCAGATACGCAGTATTTT
TRBJ1-2	NA	TRBV6-1	NA	CATPEQQGTSSGYTF	TGTGCCACCCCGGAACAGCAAGGGACAAGTTCGGGCTACACCTTC
TRBJ1-1	NA	TRBV2	NA	CASSWSETEAFF	TGTGCCAGCAGCTGGAGTGAGACGGAAGCTTTCTTT
TRBJ2-2	few	TRBV18	TRBD1	CASSRTGASSFANTGELFF	TGTGCCAGCTCTCGGACAGGAGCCTCCTCTTTCGCGAACACCGGGGAGCTGTTTTTT
TRBJ2-5	NA	TRBV12-5	TRBD2	CASGRGLAGGGYQETQYF	TGTGCTAGTGGACGTGGACTAGCGGGGGGCGGGTACCAAGAGACCCAGTACTTC
TRBJ1-2	once	TRBV7-8	NA	CASSPSRSGYTF	TGTGCCAGCAGCCCCTCTCGGAGTGGCTACACCTTC
TRBJ2-3	NA	TRBV28	TRBD1	CASSSRTGTTDTQYF	TGTGCCAGCAGTTCCCGGACAGGGACAACAGATACGCAGTATTTT
TRBJ1-5	NA	TRBV19	NA	CASSIRYRQTQYGNQPQHF	TGTGCCAGTAGTATTCGCTATAGACAGACGCAATACGGCAATCAGCCCCAGCATTTT
TRBJ2-7	NA	TRBV30	TRBD1	CAWGIALQGARDEQYF	TGTGCCTGGGGCATCGCGTTACAGGGGGCTCGGGACGAGCAGTACTTC